These T cell receptor beta chains were read from a single sample in a study of CD8+ T cells in alopecia areata. Assay used: immunoSEQ multiplex PCR; TCRdb lists only in-frame clones, some missing. This table holds 160,000 or so clones, around 64% found once. The source material was CD8+ T cells sorted from blood, sampled at week 0. The receptors were sampled from a human donor with alopecia areata. CDR3s include the opening cysteine and the closing phenylalanine or tryptophan. A D gene is named only where the DNA matches it firmly. Expanded clones are given a class, and other clones once, few, many or no size at all.

NA | 14 | TRBJ1-1 | TRBV4-1 | NA | CASSQEREVAEAFF | TGCGCCAGCAGCCAAGAAAGGGAGGTCGCTGAAGCTTTCTTT
NA | 15 | TRBJ1-5 | TRBV27 | NA | CASSLSMGAFQPQHF | TGTGCCAGCAGTTTATCAATGGGCGCTTTTCAGCCCCAGCATTTT
NA | 14 | TRBJ2-7 | TRBV4-1 | NA | CASSLQAGEDEQYF | TGCGCCAGCAGCCTTCAGGCAGGGGAGGACGAGCAGTACTTC
NA | 16 | TRBJ1-4 | TRBV9 | NA | CASSVGGGQGGEKLFF | TGTGCCAGCAGCGTAGGAGGAGGGCAGGGAGGTGAAAAACTGTTTTTT
TRBD1 | 14 | TRBJ1-2 | TRBV29-1 | once | CSVAGQGADPGYTF | TGCAGCGTTGCCGGACAGGGGGCTGATCCTGGCTACACCTTC
NA | 13 | TRBJ2-1 | TRBV6-5 | NA | CASSYSLDNEQFF | TGTGCCAGCAGTTACTCGTTGGACAATGAGCAGTTCTTC
NA | 16 | TRBJ1-5 | TRBV19 | NA | CASSSGGIAFNQPQHF | TGTGCCAGTAGCAGTGGGGGGATCGCTTTTAATCAGCCCCAGCATTTT
TRBD1 | 18 | TRBJ2-5 | TRBV13 | NA | CASSPNYRDRIWLETQYF | TGTGCCAGCAGCCCTAACTACCGGGACAGGATCTGGTTGGAGACCCAGTACTTC
TRBD1 | 15 | TRBJ1-5 | TRBV4-1 | NA | CASSQYQGEGQPQHF | TGCGCCAGCAGCCAATACCAGGGGGAGGGACAGCCCCAGCATTTT
NA | 13 | TRBJ1-4 | TRBV7-8 | NA | CASSLFREEKLFF | TGTGCCAGCAGCTTATTCCGGGAGGAAAAACTGTTTTTT
TRBD1 | 14 | TRBJ2-7 | TRBV6-1 | NA | CASSEGQGDYEQYF | TGTGCCAGCAGTGAAGGACAGGGGGACTACGAGCAGTACTTC
NA | 15 | TRBJ2-6 | TRBV7-8 | NA | CASSPSGSGANVLTF | TGTGCCAGCAGCCCCAGCGGCTCTGGGGCCAACGTCCTGACTTTC
NA | 15 | TRBJ2-3 | TRBV4-2 | NA | CASSHRLVNTDTQYF | TGTGCCAGCAGCCACAGACTAGTGAACACAGATACGCAGTATTTT
NA | 12 | TRBJ2-7 | TRBV13 | NA | CASSGGLYEQYF | TGTGCCAGCAGTGGAGGGCTCTACGAGCAGTACTTC
NA | 11 | TRBJ2-5 | TRBV6-6 | NA | CASSYRETQYF | TGTGCCAGCAGTTACAGGGAGACCCAGTACTTC
NA | 10 | TRBJ2-1 | TRBV2 | NA | CAGRGRKKFF | TGTGCCGGGAGGGGGAGAAAGAAGTTCTTC